Each of the 25 T cell receptor beta chains below was sequenced from the same sample in a study of blood T cell repertoires in COVID-19. Sequencing was performed with immunoSEQ multiplex PCR; in TCRdb, only in-frame clones are kept and a portion is missing. The table lists a few hundred thousand clones, 80% to 90% of them singletons. The source material was PBMCs or T cells enriched from blood (not recorded which). Receptor source: a man aged 25 to 40 who had recovered from COVID-19.

The rearrangement uses TRBV5-4 and TRBJ1-1; D gene ambiguous. Germline V lookup: CDR1 SGHNT, CDR2 YYREEE (reference sequence). The ends were cut back, 0 bases at V and 3 bases at J, with 9 bases in the middle. This CDR3 has 14 amino acids. The CDR3 bases are TGTGCCAGCAGCTTGGAAGTGGGCGACACTGAAGCTTTCTTT. Amino acid sequence: CASSLEVGDTEAFF.

The chain recombines TRBV7-9 with TRBJ2-1; the match to TRBD2 covers 11 bases. The CDR3 totals 19 residues. The V gene end was trimmed by 0 bases and the J gene end by 0 bases; junction bases not matched to a gene: 7. Germline CDR1 SEHNR, CDR2 FQNEAQ (reference sequence). As DNA, the CDR3 is TGTGCCAGCAGCTTAGCGTGGGCTAGCGGGGGGAACTCCTACAATGAGCAGTTCTTC. Amino acids: CASSLAWASGGNSYNEQFF.

The V gene is TRBV7-9, the J gene TRBJ2-5; D unclear. Germline CDR1 SEHNR, CDR2 FQNEAQ (reference sequence). The CDR3 spans 14 residues. V was shortened by 0 bases and J by 3 bases, with 8 bases between the two germline ends. The CDR3 nucleotides read TGTGCCAGCAGCTTAGCCTCCGGAGAAGAGACCCAGTACTTC. Translation: CASSLASGEETQYF.

The rearrangement joins TRBV18 to TRBJ2-3; D ambiguous. The length of the CDR3 is 13 residues. Germline assignment: CDR1 KGHSH and CDR2 LQKENI. V lost 2 bases, J lost 5 bases, and 8 bases lay in between. This chain's CDR3 is CASSPSAEDTQYF. CDR3 DNA: TGTGCCAGCTCACCATCGGCGGAAGATACGCAGTATTTT.

V and J are TRBV7-3 and TRBJ2-7, with D possibly being TRBD1 (7 bases). There are 16 residues in the CDR3. Germline V gives CDR1 SGHTA, CDR2 FQGTGA. V lost 5 bases and J 6 bases, leaving 23 bases between the germline ends. The DNA for the CDR3 is TGTGCCAGCAGCCCCCAGGGGGGCCACCCGCCTGGCGAGCAGTACTTC. Translation gives CASSPQGGHPPGEQYF.

The V gene is TRBV19, the J gene TRBJ2-1, with 9 bases lining up with TRBD1. The V gene's germline CDR1 is LNHDA and CDR2 SQIVND (reference sequence). J lost 3 bases, V lost 6 bases, and 6 bases had no gene match. The CDR3 runs 15 residues. The DNA for the CDR3 is TGTGCCAGTAGGAACAGGGGGCACGACTACAATGAGCAGTTCTTC. This translates into CASRNRGHDYNEQFF.

V usage is TRBV10-3 and J usage is TRBJ2-3; TRBD2 aligns across 12 bases. Germline assignment: CDR1 ENHRY and CDR2 SYGVKD. V lost 6 bases, J lost 6 bases, and 7 bases stayed unmatched. The CDR3 has 15 amino acids. The CDR3 loop is CAIREGLAGFDTQYF. The CDR3 region has the DNA TGTGCCATCAGGGAGGGACTAGCGGGTTTCGATACGCAGTATTTT.

Comment on this clone: At one of its ends the junction is not consistent with the germline gene, which may arise from a read error. The V call is TRBV3-1 (or the pseudogene TRBV3-2), the J call TRBJ2-3; 12 bases agree with TRBD2. Germline CDR1 is LGHDT and CDR2 is YNNKEL (reference sequence). The CDR3 has 12 amino acids. Here the CDR3 DNA reads TGTGCCAGCAGCCAATCTAGCGGGGGGGCCCGGTTT. This sequence encodes CASSQSSGGARF.

V and J are TRBV5-1 and TRBJ1-5; a possible D gene is TRBD1 (5 bases). V gave up 1 base and J gave up 5 bases, with 10 bases separating them. The germline V gene encodes CDR1 SGHRS and CDR2 YFSETQ. This CDR3 comprises 14 residues. The CDR3 region has the DNA TGCGCCAGCAGCTTGAGGCAGGGCGATCAGCCCCAGCATTTT. It specifies CASSLRQGDQPQHF.

The chain links TRBV18 to TRBJ1-5; 8 bases are a match to TRBD1. The CDR3 sequence is 15 residues long. The ends lost 6 bases at V and 1 base at J; junction bases unmatched: 5. Germline CDR1 KGHSH, CDR2 LQKENI. CDR3 coding DNA: TGTGCCAGCTCTCTGCGGACAGGGAGCAATCAGCCCCAGCATTTT. Amino acid sequence: CASSLRTGSNQPQHF.

The CDR3 loop reads CATSRDRGEQYF. CDR3 DNA: TGTGCCACCAGCAGAGATAGGGGAGAGCAGTACTTC. V is TRBV15 and J is TRBJ2-7, with D perhaps TRBD1 (5 bases). The CDR3 length is 12 residues. In germline, CDR1 is LNHNV, CDR2 YYDKDF (reference sequence). V lost 0 bases and J lost 7, with 7 bases in between.

The J gene is TRBJ2-7, the V gene TRBV7-9; TRBD2 is a possible D gene (5 bases). The CDR3 spans 15 residues. Trimming removed 3 bases at V and 9 bases at J, with 21 bases between. CDR1 is SEHNR, CDR2 FQNEAQ, per germline (reference sequence). For the CDR3, the DNA is TGTGCCAGCAGCTTGTTCGATCGGGATCAGGTTCGGCAGTACTTC. Protein product: CASSLFDRDQVRQYF.

This rearrangement joins TRBV27 to TRBJ2-7, with a possible D match to TRBD2 (6 bases). The V end was cut by 7 bases, the J end by 3 bases, with 19 bases between. Looked up from germline, CDR1 is MNHEY and CDR2 is SMNVEV (reference sequence). The CDR3 spans 15 residues. The CDR3 DNA reads TGTGCCAGCACCCCAGGCGGGGCCGGGGGCTACGAGCAGTACTTC. It is translated as CASTPGGAGGYEQYF.

This chain uses TRBV11-2 with TRBJ2-1, with D tentatively TRBD2 (6 bases). CDR3 length: 16 residues. Germline values: CDR1 SGHAT, CDR2 FQNNGV. V lost 5 bases and J 3 bases, leaving 17 bases between the germline ends. In DNA, the CDR3 is TGTGCCAGCAGCCGTCCCGGGACTGAATTCTACAATGAGCAGTTCTTC. Residues: CASSRPGTEFYNEQFF.

CDR3 residues: CASRHGQGRTGANVLTF. The CDR3 region has the DNA TGTGCCAGTAGGCACGGACAGGGGAGGACTGGGGCCAACGTCCTGACTTTC. The chain has TRBV19 and TRBJ2-6, with 9 bases matching TRBD1. This CDR3 is built from 17 residues. CDR1 and CDR2 from the germline V gene are LNHDA and SQIVND (reference sequence). The V segment lost 6 bases and the J segment 2 bases; nucleotides outside the gene matches: 8.

V usage is TRBV21-1 and J usage is TRBJ2-5; TRBD2 is the table's D call, not checked against the DNA. TRBV21-1 corresponds to a pseudogene. This CDR3 contains 12 residues. The CDR3 spells CATWGVWETQYF. Here the CDR3 DNA reads TGTGCCACCTGGGGGGTTTGGGAGACCCAGTACTTC.

V is TRBV5-1 and J is TRBJ2-7, with 7 bases matching TRBD1. The CDR3 extends over 14 amino acids. CDR1 is SGHRS and CDR2 is YFSETQ in the germline V gene. The junction had 5 bases not matched to a gene; V was cut back by 5 bases and J by 0 bases. The CDR3: CASSRDSPSYEQYF. In DNA, the CDR3 is TGCGCCAGCAGTAGGGACAGCCCCTCCTACGAGCAGTACTTC.

The rearrangement joins TRBV4-1 to TRBJ1-5, with 7 positions matching TRBD1. The junction had 10 bases not matched to a gene; V was cut back by 0 bases and J by 5 bases. The CDR3 is 17 residues long. CDR1 and CDR2 (germline): MGHRA, YSYEKL. The DNA for the CDR3 is TGCGCCAGCAGCCAAGAAATTCATGGGACAGCTCATCAGCCCCAGCATTTT. Encoded protein: CASSQEIHGTAHQPQHF.

The chain couples TRBV5-1 to TRBJ1-6, with 8 bases lining up with TRBD1. The CDR3 extends over 16 amino acids. Germline loops: CDR1 SGHRS, CDR2 YFSETQ. V was pared by 4 bases and J by 9 bases, with 12 bases of the junction left unmatched. DNA for the CDR3: TGCGCCAGCAGCGTGCAGGACAGGGACAAAGCTTCACCCCTCCACTTT. Translation: CASSVQDRDKASPLHF. The full variable domain, rest sourced from reference TRBV5-1 and TRBJ1-6, is KAGVTQTPRYLIKTRGQQVTLSCSPISGHRSVSWYQQTPGQGLQFLFEYFSETQRNKGNFPGRFSGRQFSNSRSEMNVSTLELGDSALYLCASSVQDRDKASPLHFGNGTRLTVT.

The chain joins TRBV3-1 (or the pseudogene TRBV3-2) to TRBJ2-3, with 15 bases that match TRBD2. Germline V gives CDR1 LGHDT, CDR2 YNNKEL (reference sequence). With 5 bases clipped from V and 8 bases from J, the junction kept 5 bases outside the gene matches. CDR3 length: 15 amino acids. This CDR3 is CASSWTSGGAGTQYF. The CDR3 DNA is TGTGCCAGCAGCTGGACTAGCGGGGGGGCGGGTACGCAGTATTTT.

The chain combines TRBV28 with TRBJ2-1; 9 nucleotides agree with TRBD1. This CDR3 contains 15 residues. V shed 1 base, J shed 8 bases, and the junction held 6 bases outside the gene matches. The V gene's germline CDR1 is MDHEN and CDR2 SYDVKM. For the CDR3, the DNA is TGTGCCAGCAGTTTATTTGGGGACAGGGATGATGAGCAGTTCTTC. Amino acid sequence: CASSLFGDRDDEQFF.

The chain joins TRBV6-6 to TRBJ2-2; 8 positions agree with TRBD1. The germline gives CDR1 MNHNY, CDR2 SVGAGI (reference sequence). The V and J ends lost 5 bases and 4 bases, in that order; junction bases with no gene match: 12. There are 17 residues in the CDR3. CDR3 sequence: CASSGSGQASSTGELFF. The CDR3 region has the DNA TGTGCCAGCAGTGGATCGGGACAGGCGTCCAGCACCGGGGAGCTGTTTTTT.

Concerning this clone: The same CDR3 can be traced to other DNA sequences in this sample. The chain combines TRBV27 with TRBJ2-1, with 7 bases aligning to TRBD1. Trimming took 3 bases from V and 4 from J; bases not matched to a gene: 3. The CDR3 is made up of 14 amino acids. Germline CDR1 MNHEY, CDR2 SMNVEV (reference sequence). The CDR3 sequence is CASSLRQGYNEQFF. The CDR3 nucleotides read TGTGCCAGCAGTTTGAGACAGGGATACAATGAGCAGTTCTTC.

V and J are TRBV6-6 and TRBJ1-2, with 7 bases aligning to TRBD1. Germline loops: CDR1 MNHNY, CDR2 SVGAGI (reference sequence). V shed 4 bases and J 4 bases; nucleotides not matched to a gene: 9. The CDR3 has 15 residues. The CDR3 DNA reads as TGTGCCAGCAGTTCTCAAATACAGGGGTTCTATGGCTACACCTTC. Translation gives CASSSQIQGFYGYTF.

CDR3 loop: CASSESGRGRGTEAFF. The CDR3 DNA follows: TGCGCCAGCAGTGAGTCGGGGAGAGGGAGAGGCACTGAAGCTTTCTTT. The chain carries TRBV10-2 and TRBJ1-1, with D hard to call. Trimming removed 0 bases from V and 4 bases from J, with 15 bases in between. Germline values: CDR1 WSHSY, CDR2 SAAADI. The CDR3 runs to 16 residues.